The TCR beta chain described here comes from a study of neurological immune-mediated disorders. Study observations and caveats: Phylogenetic grouping assigned the repertoires of 18 of 34 multiple sclerosis patients to one related-CDR3 cluster, which constitutes a possible signature.

Germline V gives CDR1 SGHRS, CDR2 YFSETQ. Deletions cut 3 bases from V and 5 bases from J, with 17 bases between. This CDR3 region has 15 residues. Over 170 million TCR-beta sequences (from 15-18 subjects) were yielded by each sequencing run. TCRdb re-analysed the 5' RACE reads in MiXCR, keeping a single row per CDR3 protein. Seen here are approximately 68,000 distinct CDR3 sequences, 4.8% observed once, and the top ten hold about 2.2%. This clonotype came up many times. The target antigen is unknown. Sample: PBMCs. The sequence was obtained from a woman aged 70 to 79 with multiple sclerosis. The V gene is TRBV5-1, the J gene TRBJ2-5; D possibly corresponds to TRBD2 (6 bases). CDR3 bases: TGCGCCAGCAGCTCCGAACCGACTAGTATGGAGACCCAGTACTTC. This sequence encodes CASSSEPTSMETQYF.